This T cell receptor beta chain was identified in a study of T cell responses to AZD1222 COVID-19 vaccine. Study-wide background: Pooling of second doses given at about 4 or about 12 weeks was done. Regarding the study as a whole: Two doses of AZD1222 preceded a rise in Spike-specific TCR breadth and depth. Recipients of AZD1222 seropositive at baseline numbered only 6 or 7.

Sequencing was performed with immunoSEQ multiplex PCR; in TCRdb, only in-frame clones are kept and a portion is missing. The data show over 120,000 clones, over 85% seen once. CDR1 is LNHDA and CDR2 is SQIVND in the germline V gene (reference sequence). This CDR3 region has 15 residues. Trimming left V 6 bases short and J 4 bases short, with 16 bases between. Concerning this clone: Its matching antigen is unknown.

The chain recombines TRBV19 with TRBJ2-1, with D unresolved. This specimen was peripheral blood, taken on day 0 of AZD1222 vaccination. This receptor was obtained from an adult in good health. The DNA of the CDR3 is TGTGCCAGTAGCCCGACCCTCAGTGGGTACAATGAGCAGTTCTTC. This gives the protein CASSPTLSGYNEQFF.